This entry lists 17 T cell receptor beta chains sequenced from one sample in a study of CD8 T cells in ankylosing spondylitis. The study, taken as a whole, reports: A TCR beta motif of 7 to 9 highly homologous variants seemed to mark ankylosing spondylitis blood.

These receptors' targets are unknown. TCRdb redid the calling of the 5' RACE reads with MiXCR, one entry per CDR3 protein. The data show a few hundred thousand distinct CDR3 sequences, with roughly 13% seen just once and nearly 7% held by the top ten. The sample was blood, either unsorted or a sorted T cell fraction (not recorded which). These receptors all come from a male donor with ankylosing spondylitis.

V is TRBV19 and J is TRBJ2-7; the match to TRBD2 covers 8 bases. CDR3 length: 14 amino acids. Looked up from germline, CDR1 is LNHDA and CDR2 is SQIVND (reference sequence). V lost 10 bases and J lost 2; bases outside the gene matches: 10. The CDR3 region is CATLVVGRAYEQYF. The CDR3 nucleotides are TGTGCCACATTAGTAGTCGGGAGGGCCTACGAGCAGTACTTC.

About this clonotype: A much larger clone differs by one base, so this may be a read error. This chain links TRBV7-8 with TRBJ2-1, with a possible D match to TRBD2 (6 bases). V shed 3 bases and J shed 15 bases, with 18 bases lying between them. The length of the CDR3 is 13 residues. Per germline, CDR1 SGHVS and CDR2 FQNEAQ. The CDR3 loop is CASSFQITGERFF. In DNA form, the CDR3 reads TGTGCCAGCAGCTTCCAAATAACGGGAGAACGGTTCTTC.

This clonotype has a handful of counts. The chain couples TRBV12-3 or TRBV12-4 to TRBJ1-5; no clear D. V lost 5 bases and J lost 5, with 10 bases in between. The CDR3 extends over 13 amino acids. CDR3 in amino acids: CASSPGADQPQHF. For the CDR3, the DNA is TGTGCCAGCAGTCCGGGCGCCGATCAGCCCCAGCATTTT.

The J gene is TRBJ1-2, the V gene TRBV4-1; 10 bases are a match to TRBD1. The CDR3 covers 17 residues. Looked up from germline, CDR1 is MGHRA and CDR2 is YSYEKL. The V gene end was trimmed by 0 bases and the J gene end by 5 bases; junction bases not matched to a gene: 9. In DNA form, the CDR3 reads TGCGCCAGCAGCCAAGAGTCTGGGACAGGGGAATATTATGGCTACACCTTC. This translates into CASSQESGTGEYYGYTF.

The sample holds a few counts of this clonotype. This sequence joins TRBV12-3 or TRBV12-4 and TRBJ1-5, with TRBD1 identical over 8 bases. Germline trimming cut 11 bases from V and 3 bases from J; bases unmatched to any gene: 24. The CDR3 is 19 residues long. The CDR3: CACGQTGGRPGELNQPQHF. The CDR3 DNA is TGTGCCTGCGGGCAAACAGGGGGGCGCCCCGGAGAACTCAATCAGCCCCAGCATTTT.

In this sample, this clonotype turned up a few times. V and J are TRBV27 and TRBJ2-5; D gene ambiguous. CDR3 length equals 12 residues. Germline V CDR1 and CDR2: MNHEY, SMNVEV (reference sequence). Trimming shortened V by 3 bases and J by 5 bases, and 7 bases separated the two germline ends. Written as DNA, the CDR3 is TGTGCCAGCAGTTTTAATGGGGAGACCCAGTACTTC. Translation: CASSFNGETQYF.

This clonotype was observed a few times. The chain couples TRBV20-1 to TRBJ2-5, with D possibly being TRBD2 (5 bases). Per germline, CDR1 DFQATT and CDR2 SNEGSKA (reference sequence). V lost 5 bases and J lost 4, with 14 bases in between. CDR3 length: 13 amino acids. The CDR3 here is CSAGGGLGETQYF. Written as DNA, the CDR3 is TGCAGTGCTGGCGGAGGACTGGGAGAGACCCAGTACTTC.

The chain links TRBV3-1 to TRBJ1-1; D is ambiguous. This CDR3 comprises 14 residues. V was trimmed by 1 base and J by 2 bases, leaving 8 bases between them. CDR1 LGHDT and CDR2 YNNKEL come from the germline V gene (reference sequence). CDR3 DNA: TGTGCCAGCAGCCAAGCGCCAGCAAACACTGAAGCTTTCTTT. Translation: CASSQAPANTEAFF.

In this sample, this clonotype turned up many times. The chain recombines TRBV10-3 with TRBJ1-1, with a possible D match to TRBD1 (5 bases). Germline assignment: CDR1 ENHRY and CDR2 SYGVKD. V was shortened by 0 bases and J by 4 bases, with 6 bases between the two germline ends. The CDR3 loop spans 13 amino acids. CDR3 DNA: TGTGCCATCAGTGAGTCGGGGGGCACTGAAGCTTTCTTT. It is translated as CAISESGGTEAFF.

With regard to this clonotype: A much larger clone differs from this one at a single base, so this may be a read error. The chain is built from TRBV5-1 and TRBJ2-7, with TRBD1 as a possible D gene (6 bases). This CDR3 has 9 amino acids. The V gene lost 3 bases and the J gene lost 13 bases, with 8 bases spanning the gap. The germline CDR1 and CDR2 sequences are SGHRS and YFSETQ. The CDR3 bases are TGCGCCAGCAGCTGGGACATATACGTC. Its translation: CASSWDIYV.

This clonotype was detected many times. The rearrangement uses TRBV25-1 and TRBJ2-1, with D perhaps matching TRBD2 (6 bases). V was cut by 3 bases and J by 2 bases, with 11 bases left in between. Germline lookup yields CDR1 MGHDK and CDR2 SYGVNS. The length of the CDR3 is 15 residues. CDR3 nucleotides: TGTGCCAGCAGTGACTCCTCGGGAGCCTACAATGAGCAGTTCTTC. It codes for CASSDSSGAYNEQFF.

The V and J genes are TRBV3-1 and TRBJ1-5, with no clear D. CDR3 length: 15 amino acids. The germline CDR1 and CDR2 sequences are LGHDT and YNNKEL (reference sequence). Trimming removed 3 bases at V and 5 bases at J, with 14 bases between. CDR3 DNA sequence: TGTGCCAGCAGCCACGGTACGGGGAACGATCAGCCCCAGCATTTT. It specifies CASSHGTGNDQPQHF.

This clonotype occurred many times. This chain uses TRBV6-1 with TRBJ2-7; 8 positions match TRBD2. J gave up 0 bases and V 2 bases, and 6 bases lay outside the gene matches. The CDR3 spans 16 residues. CDR1 and CDR2 from the germline V gene are MNHNS and SASEGT. Here the CDR3 reads CASSEPGLVSSYEQYV. CDR3 coding DNA: TGTGCCAGCAGTGAACCGGGACTAGTGAGCTCCTACGAGCAGTACGTC.

The V and J genes are TRBV11-2 and TRBJ1-2; 7 bases line up with TRBD1. The CDR3 totals 15 residues. Unmatched junction bases numbered 8, after V lost 3 bases and J lost 4 bases. CDR1 and CDR2 (germline): SGHAT, FQNNGV. CDR3: CASSFSGQSFYGYTF. The CDR3 bases are TGTGCCAGCAGCTTCTCGGGACAGTCTTTCTATGGCTACACCTTC.

This clonotype was observed a few times. This chain joins TRBV7-6 and TRBJ1-1, with D possibly matching TRBD1 (6 bases). Germline CDR1 and CDR2: SGHVS and FNYEAQ. Trimming took off 3 bases at V and 3 bases at J, with 11 bases between the two ends. The CDR3 consists of 14 residues. The CDR3 spells CASSFRGTDTEAFF. CDR3 nucleotides: TGTGCCAGCAGCTTCAGGGGAACGGACACTGAAGCTTTCTTT.

This chain links TRBV24-1 with TRBJ2-3; TRBD1 agrees at 7 bases. The CDR3 length is 14 residues. V gave up 5 bases and J gave up 5 bases; unmatched junction bases: 6. Germline V gene lookup returns CDR1 KGHDR and CDR2 SFDVKD. The CDR3 reads CATSGRGQVDTQYF. CDR3 sequence (DNA): TGTGCCACCAGTGGAAGGGGGCAGGTAGATACGCAGTATTTT.

The chain has TRBV5-1 and TRBJ2-1; 11 bases are shared with TRBD2. CDR1 and CDR2 from the germline V gene are SGHRS and YFSETQ. Trimming removed 2 bases from V and 5 bases from J; junction bases left unmatched: 3. The CDR3 extends over 15 amino acids. DNA for the CDR3: TGCGCCAGCAGCTTAACGGGACTAGCGGACAATGAGCAGTTCTTC. Its protein is CASSLTGLADNEQFF.